In its sample, the clone carrying this TCR beta chain was seen a few times. The data were taken from a study of beta chain features in type 1 diabetes. Every isolated RNA sample was fully reverse transcribed, so sequencing captured expressed TCRB transcripts. Sequencing used immunoSEQ multiplex PCR; TCRdb keeps in-frame clones, though not all of them. The sample has fewer than 900,000 clones; 17% are singletons. Germline lookup yields CDR1 KGHSY and CDR2 FQNENV. The junction had 5 bases not matched to a gene; V was cut back by 4 bases and J by 5 bases. The CDR3 consists of 14 residues. This TCR was sampled from a young woman in good health. Sequenced: naive CD4+ T cells from blood. The J gene is TRBJ1-1, the V gene TRBV16; 9 nucleotides line up with TRBD1. The CDR3 spells CASSLGQGRTEAFF. CDR3 nucleotides: TGTGCCAGCAGCCTGGGACAGGGTCGGACTGAAGCTTTCTTT.